What follows are 28 T cell receptor beta chains derived from one specimen sequenced in a study of control samples from healthy donors and cancer patients. The protocol was immunoSEQ multiplex PCR, while the TCRdb copy is restricted to in-frame clones and leaves out a portion. The data show about 7,400 clones, around 82% seen once. Sequenced material: PBMCs. The receptor source for this set is an older man with lung cancer.

The chain employs TRBV9 and TRBJ2-2, with TRBD1 matching over 8 bases. Germline V gives CDR1 SGDLS, CDR2 YYNGEE. The V segment lost 0 bases and the J segment 8 bases; nucleotides outside the gene matches: 3. The length of the CDR3 is 14 residues. CDR3 coding DNA: TGTGCCAGCAGCGTAGTGGGGGACAGGGGGGAGCTGTTTTTT. Translation: CASSVVGDRGELFF.

The J gene is TRBJ2-5, the V gene TRBV27; D gene unclear. The CDR3 covers 15 residues. Trimming removed 0 bases from V and 0 bases from J, with 8 bases in between. The germline gives CDR1 MNHEY, CDR2 SMNVEV (reference sequence). DNA of the CDR3: TGTGCCAGCAGTTTATCGGGAATTGACCAAGAGACCCAGTACTTC. Its protein is CASSLSGIDQETQYF.

V usage is TRBV6-6 and J usage is TRBJ1-5, with a weak D call TRBD1 (5 bases). The germline V gene has CDR1 MNHNY and CDR2 SVGAGI (reference sequence). The ends were cut back, 4 bases at V and 2 bases at J, with 6 bases in the middle. The CDR3 is made up of 13 amino acids. CDR3 residues: CASSSQGNQPQHF. Here the CDR3 DNA reads TGTGCCAGCAGTTCACAGGGCAATCAGCCCCAGCATTTT.

The CDR3 here is CASSVRQGGNQPQHF. As DNA, the CDR3 is TGTGCCAGCAGTGTACGACAGGGGGGCAATCAGCCCCAGCATTTT. The chain uses TRBV28 and TRBJ1-5, with 9 bases aligning to TRBD1. V lost 5 bases and J lost 2; bases outside the gene matches: 4. Per the germline V gene, CDR1 is MDHEN and CDR2 is SYDVKM. The length of the CDR3 is 15 residues.

J is TRBJ1-3 and V is TRBV7-2, with D tentatively TRBD1 (5 bases). Trimming cost V 3 bases and J 0 bases, with 12 bases left between them. The CDR3 spans 16 residues. CDR1 SGHTA and CDR2 FQGNSA come from the germline V gene. The CDR3, as DNA: TGTGCCAGCAGCTTGACCCTGGGGACCTCTGGAAACACCATATATTTT. As protein: CASSLTLGTSGNTIYF.

About this clone: The junction differs from germline at one of its ends, possibly a read error. The rearrangement links TRBV6-1 to TRBJ1-2, with D possibly TRBD1 on 6 matching bases. Germline CDR1 and CDR2: MNHNS and SASEGT. The length of the CDR3 is 13 residues. The CDR3 DNA sequence: TGTGCCAGCAGTGACGGAGACAGGATCGCTACGGCCTTC. Residues: CASSDGDRIATAF.

V gene TRBV7-9 combines with J gene TRBJ2-7, with 7 nucleotides matching TRBD2. The trim removed 0 bases at V and 4 bases at J, leaving 6 bases unmatched. The CDR3 extends over 15 amino acids. In germline, CDR1 is SEHNR, CDR2 FQNEAQ (reference sequence). CDR3 sequence reads: CASSLAPGLQYEQYF. In DNA, the CDR3 is TGTGCCAGCAGCTTAGCCCCGGGACTACAATACGAGCAGTACTTC.

This chain connects TRBV6-2 or TRBV6-3 to TRBJ1-1, with 7 bases fitting TRBD1. V shed 7 bases and J 4 bases; nucleotides not matched to a gene: 9. The CDR3 totals 14 residues. Germline values: CDR1 MNHEY, CDR2 SVGEGT. The CDR3 nucleotides are TGTGCCAGCACCCCATCAGGGGGGGGCACTGAAGCTTTCTTT. Translation gives CASTPSGGGTEAFF.

V and J are TRBV10-1 and TRBJ1-6; no definite D call. Looked up from germline, CDR1 is WNHNN and CDR2 is SYGVQD (reference sequence). V was shortened by 2 bases and J by 7 bases, with 6 bases between the two germline ends. This CDR3 is built from 13 residues. CDR3 in amino acids: CASSEGSNSPLHF. The CDR3 region has the DNA TGCGCCAGCAGTGAGGGGTCCAATTCACCCCTCCACTTT.

The J gene is TRBJ2-7, the V gene TRBV7-9; TRBD1 might be the D (6 bases). V lost 2 bases, J lost 5 bases, and 19 bases lay in between. The CDR3 is 16 amino acids. Germline V CDR1 and CDR2: SEHNR, FQNEAQ (reference sequence). The CDR3 sequence is CASSLLGRGKRNEQYF. CDR3 DNA: TGTGCCAGCAGCTTATTAGGCAGGGGCAAAAGGAACGAGCAGTACTTC.

This clone has more than one count but fewer than ten. The gene calls are TRBV5-1 and TRBJ1-3; D gene unclear. This CDR3 spans 15 amino acids. Trimming pared 0 bases from V and 0 bases from J, leaving 7 bases between. Germline assignment: CDR1 SGHRS and CDR2 YFSETQ. The CDR3 nucleotides are TGCGCCAGCAGCTTGGATCCCATCTCTGGAAACACCATATATTTT. Protein sequence: CASSLDPISGNTIYF.

This clone was counted between two and nine times. The rearrangement links TRBV3-1 (or the pseudogene TRBV3-2) to TRBJ1-5; D might be TRBD1 (6 bases). The V end lost 4 bases, the J end lost 0 bases, and 10 bases lay between the germline ends. The germline CDR1 and CDR2 sequences are LGHDT and YNNKEL (reference sequence). The CDR3 totals 15 residues. In DNA form, the CDR3 reads TGTGCCAGCAGCCTGGGACATTATAGCAATCAGCCCCAGCATTTT. It codes for CASSLGHYSNQPQHF.

This clone was observed a handful of times. The rearrangement joins TRBV28 to TRBJ1-1; D unresolved. The V gene lost 3 bases and the J gene lost 8 bases, with 7 bases spanning the gap. Germline V gene sequence: CDR1 MDHEN, CDR2 SYDVKM. This CDR3 comprises 11 residues. The CDR3 sequence is CASSLGKEAFF. CDR3 DNA sequence: TGTGCCAGCAGTTTGGGGAAGGAAGCTTTCTTT.

The chain carries TRBV30 and TRBJ1-1; TRBD1 might be the D (6 bases). CDR3 length equals 15 residues. Trimming took 2 bases from V and 2 from J, leaving 15 bases between them. The germline gives CDR1 GTSNPN, CDR2 SVGIG (reference sequence). CDR3 nucleotide sequence: TGTGCCTGGAGTACAGTTGGGGGGGCCAACACTGAAGCTTTCTTT. Translated, it gives CAWSTVGGANTEAFF.

This clone was seen a few times. The V gene is TRBV29-1, the J gene TRBJ1-1, with D tentatively TRBD1 (5 bases). This CDR3 comprises 13 residues. Germline V lookup: CDR1 SQVTM, CDR2 ANQGSEA. V lost 7 bases to trimming and J lost 3 bases, with 15 bases between them. CDR3 amino acids: CSADRRVDTEAFF. The CDR3 region has the DNA TGCAGCGCAGACCGCAGGGTCGACACTGAAGCTTTCTTT.

This rearrangement joins TRBV18 to TRBJ2-5, with a tentative D call TRBD2 (5 bases). The CDR3 has 15 amino acids. The ends were cut back, 0 bases at V and 7 bases at J, with 15 bases in the middle. The germline V gene has CDR1 KGHSH and CDR2 LQKENI. CDR3 DNA sequence: TGTGCCAGCTCACCACCACAGCTCGAGGGAGCGACCCAGTACTTC. Amino acid sequence: CASSPPQLEGATQYF.

This clone showed up just once. This CDR3 reads CASTPWGRLGEKGPYEQYF. The CDR3 DNA follows: TGTGCCAGCACTCCCTGGGGTAGATTGGGAGAAAAGGGTCCCTACGAGCAGTACTTC. The chain has TRBV28 and TRBJ2-7; D perhaps matches TRBD2 (5 bases). This CDR3 has 19 residues. The germline gives CDR1 MDHEN, CDR2 SYDVKM. V was trimmed by 7 bases and J by 2 bases, leaving 30 bases between them.

This clone has only a few counts. CDR3 DNA: TGTGCCAGTAGTATCCCGTGGGACGCTTACTATGGCTACACCTTC. As protein: CASSIPWDAYYGYTF. V is TRBV19 and J is TRBJ1-2, with a possible D match to TRBD1 (5 bases). V was clipped by 3 bases and J by 3 bases, with 14 bases between them. Germline CDR1 reads LNHDA; CDR2 reads SQIVND (reference sequence). The CDR3 sequence is 15 residues long.

V usage is TRBV10-3 and J usage is TRBJ1-6, with D unclear. The CDR3 spans 18 residues. Germline CDR1 ENHRY, CDR2 SYGVKD. V lost 6 bases, J lost 0 bases, and 18 bases lay in between. The CDR3, as DNA: TGTGCCATCAGCGATCAGTCGCCTTGGAGCTCCTATAATTCACCCCTCCACTTT. This encodes CAISDQSPWSSYNSPLHF.

This clone was detected once. This chain uses TRBV27 with TRBJ2-5, with D possibly being TRBD1 (6 bases). The V and J ends lost 6 bases and 2 bases respectively, with 13 bases between them. From germline, CDR1 is MNHEY and CDR2 SMNVEV (reference sequence). There are 14 residues in the CDR3. As DNA, the CDR3 is TGTGCCAGCAGAATAAGGACAGCTCAAGAGACCCAGTACTTC. Its translation is CASRIRTAQETQYF.

This chain connects TRBV13 to TRBJ1-2; no definite D call. This CDR3 comprises 13 residues. CDR1 and CDR2 (germline): PRHDT, FYEKMQ (reference sequence). V lost 5 bases, J lost 4 bases, and 11 bases lay in between. The CDR3 loop reads CASSPGTFYGYTF. CDR3 DNA: TGTGCCAGCAGCCCGGGCACCTTCTATGGCTACACCTTC.

This rearrangement joins TRBV7-9 to TRBJ1-1; D possibly corresponds to TRBD1 (6 bases). The CDR3 is made up of 15 amino acids. In germline, CDR1 is SEHNR, CDR2 FQNEAQ (reference sequence). Trimming stripped 4 bases from V and 4 bases from J, with 16 bases between. CDR3 bases: TGTGCCAGCAGCTACCCGGCAGGGGTGGCCACTGAAGCTTTCTTT. It codes for CASSYPAGVATEAFF. Full variable domain (missing parts from reference TRBV7-9 and TRBJ1-1): DTGVSQNPRHKITKRGQNVTFRCDPISEHNRLYWYRQTLGQGPEFLTYFQNEAQLEKSRLLSDRFSAERPKGSFSTLEIQRTEQGDSAMYLCASSYPAGVATEAFFGQGTRLTVV.

The rearrangement uses TRBV29-1 and TRBJ2-2, with 7 bases lining up with TRBD1. Germline trimming cut 3 bases from V and 3 bases from J; bases unmatched to any gene: 1. The CDR3 is 13 residues long. CDR1 and CDR2 (germline): SQVTM, ANQGSEA. The CDR3: CSVETGYTGELFF. Written as DNA, the CDR3 is TGCAGCGTTGAGACAGGGTACACCGGGGAGCTGTTTTTT.

The chain joins TRBV3-1 (or the pseudogene TRBV3-2) to TRBJ2-7; no definite D call. V shed 1 base and J shed 3 bases, with 10 bases lying between them. The CDR3 length is 14 residues. CDR1 is LGHDT and CDR2 is YNNKEL in the germline V gene (reference sequence). CDR3 protein: CASSQVVSSYEQYF. CDR3 bases: TGTGCCAGCAGCCAAGTGGTCAGTAGCTACGAGCAGTACTTC.

This clone was seen only a few times. This sequence joins TRBV5-4 and TRBJ2-1; TRBD2 aligns across 7 bases. J was trimmed by 7 bases and V by 5 bases; bases with no gene match: 12. In germline, CDR1 is SGHNT, CDR2 YYREEE (reference sequence). The CDR3 runs 15 residues. The CDR3 nucleotides are TGTGCCAGCAGGATATGGGGGGGTCACACGAATGAGCAGTTCTTC. Residues: CASRIWGGHTNEQFF.

The chain employs TRBV19 and TRBJ1-6; TRBD1 matches at 7 bases. Germline CDR1 reads LNHDA; CDR2 reads SQIVND (reference sequence). The CDR3 spans 16 residues. V was pared by 4 bases and J by 8 bases, with 11 bases of the junction left unmatched. The CDR3, as DNA: TGTGCCAGTAGTACCGAGACAGGGCCCCGGGATTCACCCCTCCACTTT. The encoded protein is CASSTETGPRDSPLHF.

The rearrangement joins TRBV24-1 to TRBJ2-5, with 8 bases identical to TRBD2. The CDR3 is 14 residues long. V lost 3 bases, J lost 5 bases, and 4 bases stayed unmatched. From germline, CDR1 is KGHDR and CDR2 SFDVKD. The CDR3 coding sequence is TGTGCCACCAGTGATCCTGGCGGGGGGGAGACCCAGTACTTC. Residues: CATSDPGGGETQYF.

The chain uses TRBV11-2 and TRBJ2-2; tentatively, D is TRBD1 or TRBD2 (5 bases each). Trimming removed 2 bases from V and 0 bases from J, with 10 bases in between. In germline, CDR1 is SGHAT, CDR2 FQNNGV. This CDR3 contains 16 residues. CDR3 protein: CASSLTGTTNTGELFF. CDR3 nucleotides: TGTGCCAGCAGCTTAACCGGGACCACGAACACCGGGGAGCTGTTTTTT.